Following are 27 T cell receptor beta chains from one sample sequenced in a study of T cells expressing NK-cell markers. TCRdb re-called the 5' RACE reads and catalogs CDR3 proteins one per entry, DNA excluded. The table lists about 370,000 distinct CDR3 sequences, with about 10% in the top ten. The material sequenced was blood T cells: a sorted CD56 or NKG2C T cell subset, CD4+ or CD8+ T cells, or bulk PBMC T cells (not recorded which). The receptor set was obtained from a woman aged 45-59 years in good health.

The chain couples TRBV20-1 to TRBJ1-2; with no DNA, the TCRdb D assignment of TRBD1 cannot be verified. Germline lookup yields CDR1 DFQATT and CDR2 SNEGSKA (reference sequence). This CDR3 is built from 14 residues. The CDR3 region is CSASRRGYNYGYTF.

This chain joins TRBV5-1 and TRBJ2-7. Germline lookup yields CDR1 SGHRS and CDR2 YFSETQ. The CDR3 is 15 amino acids. CDR3 region: CASSLPSPSSYEQYF.

This rearrangement joins TRBV4-1 to TRBJ1-1; TCRdb calls TRBD1, which cannot be checked without DNA. CDR1 and CDR2 (germline): MGHRA, YSYEKL. The CDR3 runs to 15 residues. The CDR3 protein is CASSQAHRGRTEAFF.

The chain has TRBV2 and TRBJ2-1; TCRdb lists TRBD2, though no DNA is available to test this call. Germline lookup yields CDR1 SNHLY and CDR2 FYNNEI. This CDR3 region has 18 residues. The CDR3 sequence: CASSDPATPGSSYNEQFF.

This chain uses TRBV5-1 with TRBJ1-2; TCRdb selects TRBD1, and the lack of DNA leaves this call unchecked. The V gene's germline CDR1 is SGHRS and CDR2 YFSETQ. The CDR3 covers 15 residues. Here the CDR3 reads CASSLANKGGSGYTF.

The chain employs TRBV5-6 and TRBJ2-7; absent DNA, TCRdb's TRBD1 call cannot be checked. The CDR3 contains 15 residues. Germline-derived CDR1 and CDR2 are SGHDT and YYEEEE. The CDR3 sequence is CASSFRGQGFYEQYF.

The chain couples TRBV25-1 to TRBJ2-5; TCRdb proposes TRBD1, but this gene call is untestable without DNA. This CDR3 is 14 amino acids long. CDR1 is MGHDK, CDR2 SYGVNS, per germline. CDR3 protein: CASSPPGNQETQYF.

V is TRBV25-1 and J is TRBJ2-2. The length of the CDR3 is 15 residues. The germline V gene encodes CDR1 MGHDK and CDR2 SYGVNS. The CDR3 loop reads CASSGTFPNTGELFF.

The V gene is TRBV7-9, the J gene TRBJ1-1. The germline gives CDR1 SEHNR, CDR2 FQNEAQ (reference sequence). The CDR3 consists of 14 residues. CDR3 region: CASSLALVDTEAFF.

The chain joins TRBV6-5 to TRBJ1-3; TCRdb gives TRBD1 as the D gene, but with no DNA this cannot be confirmed. The CDR3 spans 14 residues. Germline V lookup: CDR1 MNHEY, CDR2 SVGAGI. The CDR3 protein is CASSTGTRGNTIYF.

V usage is TRBV29-1 and J usage is TRBJ2-3; TCRdb's D call, TRBD2, is unchecked because there is no DNA. Germline CDR1 is SQVTM and CDR2 is ANQGSEA. The CDR3 is made up of 16 amino acids. The CDR3: CSVPPHSGRITDTQYF.

The chain couples TRBV3-1 to TRBJ2-5; TCRdb gives TRBD2 as the D gene, but with no DNA this cannot be confirmed. Per the germline V gene, CDR1 is LGHDT and CDR2 is YNNKEL (reference sequence). The CDR3 extends over 15 amino acids. The CDR3 sequence is CASSSGVSGIETQYF.

The chain is built from TRBV6-1 and TRBJ2-1; TCRdb's D gene call, TRBD1, goes unchecked for lack of DNA. Looked up from germline, CDR1 is MNHNS and CDR2 is SASEGT. The CDR3 has 16 residues. The CDR3 loop is CASTKIRGGSYNEQFF.

The V and J genes are TRBV11-1 and TRBJ2-7; the TCRdb D gene call, TRBD2, has no DNA to confirm it. The CDR3 covers 14 residues. The germline V gene has CDR1 SGHAT and CDR2 FQDESV (reference sequence). This CDR3 is CASSLARTSGEQYF.

The chain is built from TRBV2 and TRBJ1-1. Germline CDR1 and CDR2: SNHLY and FYNNEI. CDR3 size: 13 residues. The CDR3 loop reads CASRDSQNTEAFF. Variable domain in full (rest from reference TRBV2 and TRBJ1-1): EPEVTQTPSHQVTQMGQEVILRCVPISNHLYFYWYRQILGQKVEFLVSFYNNEISEKSEIFDDQFSVERPDGSNFTLKIRSTKLEDSAMYFCASRDSQNTEAFFGQGTRLTVV.

V gene TRBV21-1 combines with J gene TRBJ2-1; TCRdb gives TRBD2 as the D gene, but with no DNA this cannot be confirmed. TRBV21-1 constitutes a pseudogene. CDR3 size: 14 residues. The CDR3 reads CASSLSGRGHEQFF.

The chain couples TRBV5-1 to TRBJ2-4; the D call of TRBD1 rests on TCRdb alone, since no DNA is present to check it. This CDR3 is 14 amino acids long. The germline V gene has CDR1 SGHRS and CDR2 YFSETQ. CDR3: CASSPEGGSPIQYF.

V is TRBV6-2 or TRBV6-3 and J is TRBJ2-1; no DNA is available, so the TRBD2 call from TCRdb remains unchecked. CDR3 length: 19 amino acids. CDR1 and CDR2 (germline): MNHEY, SVGEGT. The CDR3 is CASSNGLAGGVVSYNEQFF.

This chain links TRBV9 with TRBJ2-3; TCRdb's D call of TRBD1 is untestable without DNA. This CDR3 contains 18 residues. Germline V gives CDR1 SGDLS, CDR2 YYNGEE. CDR3 amino acids: CASSVEGGPSGPTDTQYF. Filled out from reference TRBV9 and TRBJ2-3, the complete variable domain reads DSGVTQTPKHLITATGQRVTLRCSPRSGDLSVYWYQQSLDQGLQFLIQYYNGEERAKGNILERFSAQQFPDLHSELNLSSLELGDSALYFCASSVEGGPSGPTDTQYFGPGTRLTVL.

V and J are TRBV29-1 and TRBJ1-2. Germline V lookup: CDR1 SQVTM, CDR2 ANQGSEA. This CDR3 spans 11 amino acids. The CDR3 here is CSTQETYGYTF.

The chain links TRBV20-1 to TRBJ2-3; TCRdb proposes TRBD2, but this gene call is untestable without DNA. The CDR3 runs 14 residues. Germline CDR1 DFQATT, CDR2 SNEGSKA (reference sequence). The CDR3 region is CSAGLAATTDTQYF.

This rearrangement joins TRBV29-1 to TRBJ2-1; lacking DNA, the TRBD1 call made by TCRdb goes unchecked. The length of the CDR3 is 13 residues. CDR1 SQVTM and CDR2 ANQGSEA come from the germline V gene. CDR3 loop: CSVGTGSDGGQFF.

The genes are TRBV5-1 and TRBJ2-3; TCRdb names TRBD1, which stays unverified in the absence of DNA. This CDR3 is 15 amino acids long. Germline CDR1 reads SGHRS; CDR2 reads YFSETQ. CDR3: CASSFQGDWTDTQYF.

The rearrangement links TRBV12-3 or TRBV12-4 to TRBJ2-6. The CDR3 spans 16 residues. CDR3 loop: CASSLLGASGANVLTF.

V and J are TRBV24-1 and TRBJ2-3; TCRdb's assignment of TRBD2 cannot be checked, as there is no DNA. CDR3 length: 14 amino acids. Germline V gene sequence: CDR1 KGHDR, CDR2 SFDVKD. The CDR3 here is CATRVSGSADTQYF.

The CDR3 protein is CASSRTGLTKETQYF. V is TRBV11-2 and J is TRBJ2-5; the TRBD1 assignment by TCRdb is unverifiable without DNA. This CDR3 is 15 amino acids long. Germline CDR1 SGHAT, CDR2 FQNNGV.

CDR3 amino acids: CSAPPRRTSGRQQETQYF. This rearrangement joins TRBV20-1 to TRBJ2-5; TCRdb selects TRBD2, and the lack of DNA leaves this call unchecked. The CDR3 extends over 18 amino acids. The V gene's germline CDR1 is DFQATT and CDR2 SNEGSKA (reference sequence).